This record looks at one TCR beta chain sequence and its context. Germline V gene data show CDR1 as SGHTA and CDR2 as FQGNSA. The germline V and J ends were trimmed by 0 bases and 3 bases, with 8 bases remaining between them. The CDR3 has 15 amino acids. The content of samples before DNA extraction was roughly 1-10 million cryopreserved PBMC. Runs used v3.0 of the immunoSEQ assay and were done at survey level. What sequencing targeted per sample was about 35,000-55,000 T-cell genomes. Method: immunoSEQ multiplex PCR; TCRdb's copy keeps in-frame clones and lacks some. The sample includes 30,000 to 35,000 clones, over 70% of them seen just once. These data come from a study of long-term antiretroviral therapy in people with HIV.

This clonotype originated in a woman aged 50 to 60 with HIV. The rearrangement links TRBV7-2 to TRBJ1-4, with a tentative D call TRBD1 (5 bases). The input for sequencing was unsorted PBMCs, taken 3.1 years after starting antiretroviral therapy. The CDR3 DNA sequence: TGTGCCAGCAGCTTAGCGGGACTCGCTAATGAAAAACTGTTTTTT. This sequence encodes CASSLAGLANEKLFF. Using reference TRBV7-2 and TRBJ1-4 for the parts outside the CDR3, the full variable domain is GAGVSQSPSNKVTEKGKDVELRCDPISGHTALYWYRQSLGQGLEFLIYFQGNSAPDKSGLPSDRFSAERTGGSVSTLTIQRTQQEDSAVYLCASSLAGLANEKLFFGSGTQLSVL.